Presented here are 17 T cell receptor beta chains from one specimen sequenced in a study of tumor-infiltrating lymphocytes in primary liver carcinoma. Priming with a constant-region primer yielded TCR beta cDNA from around 540 ng total RNA. Slightly modified ARM-PCR, run as three nested multiplex PCR rounds, produced the TCR beta libraries. Two initial PCR rounds of ten to eleven cycles each paired TRBV1-TRBV30 forward primers with a C-beta reverse primer. TCRdb recomputed calls from the multiplex PCR reads with MiXCR, one row per CDR3 protein. The repertoire consists of approximately 190,000 distinct CDR3 sequences, with around four fifths occurring once and the leading ten covering 15% to 20%. Co-extraction of both nucleic acids (RNA and DNA) used roughly 18-34 mg of unsorted bulk tissue. Sample: tumor tissue from primary liver carcinoma. All receptors derive from a man in his forties or fifties with primary liver carcinoma and hepatitis B virus infection.

Regarding this clonotype: A read error may account for a junction end that differs from germline. The chain uses TRBV5-1 and TRBJ2-7, with TRBD1 matching over 7 bases. This CDR3 spans 14 amino acids. Germline values: CDR1 SGHRS, CDR2 YFSETQ. Here the CDR3 DNA reads TGCGCCAGCAGGTTGGCAGGGGGTGAATCCGAGCAGCACTTC. Translating gives CASRLAGGESEQHF.

Comments on this clonotype: The junction shows a germline mismatch at one end, possibly a read error. Here the CDR3 reads CSSRPRTSGRTNEQFF. The CDR3 bases are TGTTCCAGCAGGCCCAGGACTAGCGGGAGGACCAATGAGCAGTTCTTC. The chain employs TRBV6-2 or TRBV6-3 and TRBJ2-1; 14 bases fit TRBD2. This CDR3 region has 16 residues. Per germline, CDR1 MNHEY and CDR2 SVGEGT.

The chain couples TRBV11-3 to TRBJ2-1; D might be TRBD1 (6 bases). The germline V gene encodes CDR1 SGHNT and CDR2 YENEEA. This CDR3 is built from 17 residues. V was cut by 1 base and J by 11 bases, with 24 bases left in between. In DNA form, the CDR3 reads TGTGCCAGCAGCTTAGGCGTACCGGGACACCCCTATAATAAGCAGTTCTTC. This codes for CASSLGVPGHPYNKQFF.

About this clonotype: The CDR3 does not close with the conserved phenylalanine or tryptophan, likely indicating a read error. The rearrangement joins TRBV5-6 to TRBJ1-2, with D perhaps matching TRBD1 (6 bases). This CDR3 has 16 amino acids. The germline V gene encodes CDR1 SGHDT and CDR2 YYEEEE. Trimming removed 5 bases at V and 3 bases at J, with 20 bases between. The CDR3 DNA follows: TGTGCCAGCAGTTCCCGCGACAGGATCGTCGACTATGGCTACACCTCC. It specifies CASSSRDRIVDYGYTS.

Note on this clonotype: This may stem from a read error, because a much larger clone lies one nucleotide away. The rearrangement links TRBV28 to TRBJ1-4, with a possible D match to TRBD1 (6 bases). Germline assignment: CDR1 MDHEN and CDR2 SYDVKM. V lost 5 bases and J lost 4, with 14 bases in between. CDR3 length: 15 amino acids. The CDR3, as DNA: TGTGCCAGCAGTAGAGGGACACGGGGTAATGAAAAACTGTTTTTT. The encoded protein is CASSRGTRGNEKLFF.

J is TRBJ1-5 and V is TRBV6-6, with 9 nucleotides matching TRBD1. CDR1 and CDR2 (germline): MNHNY, SVGAGI (reference sequence). After removal of 10 bases from V and 7 bases from J, the junction contained 14 bases not matched to a gene. The CDR3 runs 15 residues. CDR3 nucleotide sequence: TGTGCCAATAGTCTAAGTCCGACAGGGGGACAGCCCCAGCATTTT. It yields the protein CANSLSPTGGQPQHF.

The gene calls are TRBV15 and TRBJ2-5; D is uncertain. V was shortened by 8 bases and J by 3 bases, with 13 bases between the two germline ends. The germline CDR1 and CDR2 sequences are LNHNV and YYDKDF (reference sequence). The CDR3 extends over 13 amino acids. The CDR3 protein is CATLRRAKETQYF. CDR3 in DNA: TGTGCCACCCTGAGGAGAGCTAAAGAGACCCAGTACTTC. The full variable domain, with the rest looked up from reference TRBV15 and TRBJ2-5, is DAMVIQNPRYQVTQFGKPVTLSCSQTLNHNVMYWYQQKSSQAPKLLFHYYDKDFNNEADTPDNFQSRRPNTSFCFLDIRSPGLGDTAMYLCATLRRAKETQYFGPGTRLLVL.

About this clonotype itself: Germline and junction disagree at one end, which may indicate a read error. V and J are TRBV6-2 or TRBV6-3 and TRBJ2-1; 9 bases are shared with TRBD2. The CDR3 loop spans 16 amino acids. Germline V gives CDR1 MNHEY, CDR2 SVGEGT. CDR3 protein: CASSPFGREGQDEHFF. CDR3 nucleotides: TGTGCCAGCAGCCCCTTCGGGCGGGAGGGCCAGGATGAGCATTTCTTC.

Comment on this clonotype: The junction does not match germline at one end; this may be a read error. The chain recombines TRBV4-3 with TRBJ2-1, with D perhaps matching TRBD2 (7 bases). Germline CDR1 is LGHNA and CDR2 is YSLEER. The CDR3 consists of 14 residues. Here the CDR3 reads CPSSLDKGGNEQFF. CDR3 DNA: TGCCCCAGCAGCCTGGACAAGGGGGGGAATGAGCAGTTCTTC.

This clonotype was counted only a few times. One end of the junction does not line up with germline, which may come from a read error. The J gene is TRBJ2-1, the V gene TRBV29-1; 7 nucleotides line up with TRBD2. CDR3 size: 10 residues. The germline gives CDR1 SQVTM, CDR2 ANQGSEA. CDR3 DNA: TGCAGCGTTGGGGAGGGAGGGCAATTATTC. This codes for CSVGEGGQLF.

As regards this clonotype: Germline is not matched at one junction end, which may reflect a read error. The chain has TRBV6-1 and TRBJ2-6; a possible D gene is TRBD1 (6 bases). This CDR3 has 19 residues. Germline V CDR1 and CDR2: MNHNS, SASEGT. The CDR3 DNA reads as TGTGTCAGCAAGGCCATTCAGGGCAGGGGCCGCTCTGGGGCCAACGTCCTGACTTTC. Protein product: CVSKAIQGRGRSGANVLTF.

Note on this clonotype: Mismatch with germline at one junction end may stem from a read error. This chain connects TRBV6-5 to TRBJ2-3, with D maybe TRBD2 (6 bases). This CDR3 spans 15 amino acids. Germline CDR1 and CDR2: MNHEY and SVGAGI. DNA for the CDR3: TGTGCCAGCAACCCAGGACTACTGGGAACAGATACACAGTATTTT. It codes for CASNPGLLGTDTQYF.

About this clonotype itself: An end of the junction does not agree with germline; a read error may underlie this. The chain couples TRBV6-2 or TRBV6-3 to TRBJ2-4; D is ambiguous. Germline V gives CDR1 MNHEY, CDR2 SVGEGT. The CDR3 runs 14 residues. CDR3: CARSYVGWINIQYF. In nucleotides, the CDR3 is TGTGCCAGAAGTTACGTTGGGTGGATAAACATTCAGTACTTC.

This clonotype was seen at least ten times. The chain is built from TRBV6-1 and TRBJ2-1; the D is unclear. Per germline, CDR1 MNHNS and CDR2 SASEGT. This CDR3 is built from 12 residues. V was clipped by 8 bases and J by 2 bases, with 7 bases between them. CDR3 region: CASAPPYNEQFF. DNA of the CDR3: TGTGCCAGCGCTCCCCCCTACAATGAGCAGTTCTTC.

This clonotype was counted once. At one boundary the junction diverges from the germline segment, which might be a read error. This sequence joins TRBV12-3 or TRBV12-4 and TRBJ2-6, with D perhaps matching TRBD2 (6 bases). The length of the CDR3 is 21 residues. CDR3 amino acids: CASIRARLVLGRASGAKVLTF. The DNA for the CDR3 is TGTGCCAGCATTCGGGCCCGACTAGTCCTCGGTCGGGCCTCTGGGGCCAAGGTCCTGACTTTC.

Details on this clonotype: This may arise from a read error, as a much more abundant clone is one base away. As DNA, the CDR3 is TGTGCCAGCAGCTTAACCCAGGAGTTTGATGGCTACACCTTC. Amino acid sequence: CASSLTQEFDGYTF. V and J are TRBV7-9 and TRBJ1-2; D is unresolved. Germline V CDR1 and CDR2: SEHNR, FQNEAQ (reference sequence). The CDR3 totals 14 residues. Deletions cut 2 bases from V and 6 bases from J, with 13 bases between. Full variable domain (outside the CDR3, taken from reference TRBV7-9 and TRBJ1-2): DTGVSQNPRHKITKRGQNVTFRCDPISEHNRLYWYRQTLGQGPEFLTYFQNEAQLEKSRLLSDRFSAERPKGSFSTLEIQRTEQGDSAMYLCASSLTQEFDGYTFGSGTRLTVV.

About this clonotype: Germline is not matched at one junction end, which may reflect a read error. The chain recombines TRBV18 with TRBJ2-3, with 9 nucleotides matching TRBD2. Germline V gives CDR1 KGHSH, CDR2 LQKENI. CDR3 length: 15 residues. This CDR3 reads CASSPLAGSTDMQYF. The CDR3 nucleotides are TGTGCCAGCTCACCCCTAGCGGGAAGCACAGATATGCAGTATTTT.